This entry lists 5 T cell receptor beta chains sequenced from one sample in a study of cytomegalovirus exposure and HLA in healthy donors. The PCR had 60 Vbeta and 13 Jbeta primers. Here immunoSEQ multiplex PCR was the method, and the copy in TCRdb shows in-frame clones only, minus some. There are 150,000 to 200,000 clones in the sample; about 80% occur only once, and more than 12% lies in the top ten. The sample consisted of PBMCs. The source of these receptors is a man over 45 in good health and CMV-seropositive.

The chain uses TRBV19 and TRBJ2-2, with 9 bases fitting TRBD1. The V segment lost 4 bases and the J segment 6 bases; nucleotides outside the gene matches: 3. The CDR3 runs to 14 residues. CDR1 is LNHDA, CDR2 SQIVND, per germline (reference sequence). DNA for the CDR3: TGTGCCAGTAGTAGGGACAGGGTGGCCGGGGAGCTGTTTTTT. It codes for CASSRDRVAGELFF.

The CDR3 DNA is TGTGCCAGCAGCCGTAGCGGGGGAAGCTCCTACAATGAGCAGTTCTTC. Amino acid sequence: CASSRSGGSSYNEQFF. V is TRBV7-3 and J is TRBJ2-1; 9 positions agree with TRBD2. The CDR3 runs 16 residues. The germline V gene has CDR1 SGHTA and CDR2 FQGTGA. Trimming cost V 5 bases and J 0 bases; bases outside gene matches: 5.

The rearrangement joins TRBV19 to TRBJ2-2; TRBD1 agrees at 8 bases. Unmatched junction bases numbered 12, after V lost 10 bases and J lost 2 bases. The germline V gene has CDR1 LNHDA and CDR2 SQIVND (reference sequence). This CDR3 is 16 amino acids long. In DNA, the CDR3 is TGTGCCACAACCTTGCGGCAGGGGGCTAACACCGGGGAGCTGTTTTTT. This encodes CATTLRQGANTGELFF.

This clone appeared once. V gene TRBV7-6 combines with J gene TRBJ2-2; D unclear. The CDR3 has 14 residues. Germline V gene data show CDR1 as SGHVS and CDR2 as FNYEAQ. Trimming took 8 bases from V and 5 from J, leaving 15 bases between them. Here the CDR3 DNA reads TGTGCCAGCGTTGGTCAACGCGAGACCGGGGAGCTGTTTTTT. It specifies CASVGQRETGELFF.

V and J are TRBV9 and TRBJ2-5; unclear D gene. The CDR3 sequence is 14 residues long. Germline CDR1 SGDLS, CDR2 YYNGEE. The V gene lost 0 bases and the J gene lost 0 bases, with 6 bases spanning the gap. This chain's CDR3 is CASSVGADQETQYF. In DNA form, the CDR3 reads TGTGCCAGCAGCGTAGGGGCAGACCAAGAGACCCAGTACTTC.